This TCR beta chain was found in a study of cytomegalovirus exposure and HLA in healthy donors. In the study overall: Roughly 92 million unique TCRs, all from HLA-typed donors, were included in an early release of the data.

Study-level results: It was reportedly the case that the classifier diagnosed cytomegalovirus status with high specificity and sensitivity. Follow-up analysis later connected one missense variant in DCLRE1C with trimming of TCR beta V- and J-genes.

The PCR made use of 60 Vbeta and 13 Jbeta primers. Libraries were prepared by immunoSEQ multiplex PCR; TCRdb keeps only in-frame clonotypes and omits some of them. The sample table sets out about 64,000 clones. In the case of this clone: The antigen is not known.

The TCR originated in a woman younger than 30 in good health and CMV-seronegative. What was sequenced was PBMCs.

The CDR3 nucleotides read TGTGCCAGCAGTGAATTCACGGTCAACACTGAAGCTTTCTTT. It translates to CASSEFTVNTEAFF. This chain uses TRBV25-1 with TRBJ1-1, with D hard to call. V lost 1 base and J 2 bases, leaving 8 bases between the germline ends. Germline CDR1 and CDR2: MGHDK and SYGVNS. The CDR3 extends over 14 amino acids.